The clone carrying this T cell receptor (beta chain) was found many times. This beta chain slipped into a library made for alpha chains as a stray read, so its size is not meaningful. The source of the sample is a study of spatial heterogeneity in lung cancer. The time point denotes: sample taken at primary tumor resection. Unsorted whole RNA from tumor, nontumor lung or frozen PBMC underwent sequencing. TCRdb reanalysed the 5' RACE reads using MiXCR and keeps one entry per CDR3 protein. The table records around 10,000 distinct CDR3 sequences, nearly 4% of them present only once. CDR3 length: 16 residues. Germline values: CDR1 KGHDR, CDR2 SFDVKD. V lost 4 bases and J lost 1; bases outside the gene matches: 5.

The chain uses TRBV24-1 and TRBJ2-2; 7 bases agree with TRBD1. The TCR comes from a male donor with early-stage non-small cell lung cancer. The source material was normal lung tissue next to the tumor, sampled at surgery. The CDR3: CATSEPRQGNTGELFF. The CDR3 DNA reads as TGTGCCACCAGTGAACCCAGACAGGGGAACACCGGGGAGCTGTTTTTT.